This TCR beta chain derives from a study of T cells in Graves' hyperthyroidism and ophthalmopathy. TCR beta CDR3 region amplification was performed from RNA transcripts. Using the HTBI primer set, a first-round RT-PCR was run on the TCR CDR3. TCRdb re-called the multiplex PCR reads through MiXCR, storing one row per CDR3 protein. The table includes 360,000 or so distinct CDR3 sequences, about a fifth detected once. Concerning this clonotype itself: No antigen is known for it.

Study-wide results and limits: Most thyroid clonotypes that were expanded above 0.001 also turned up in blood. The model foresaw ophthalmopathy a median about 6.1 months prior to onset.

Diagnosis rested on symptoms, serum thyroxine and TRAb, thyroid ultrasound, and orbital computed tomography. The PBMCs were taken from around 10 ml of fresh peripheral blood. Trimming shortened V by 5 bases and J by 4 bases, and 18 bases separated the two germline ends. Per the germline V gene, CDR1 is SGHAT and CDR2 is FQNNGV. The CDR3 has 15 residues. This sequence originates from a woman younger than 30 with Graves' hyperthyroidism. The source material was blood. The V and J genes are TRBV11-2 and TRBJ2-7; D is perhaps TRBD1 or TRBD2 (5 bases each). The CDR3 DNA sequence: TGTGCCAGCAGCCACGCTGTTCGGGGCGAGTACGAGCAGTACTTC. Translated, it gives CASSHAVRGEYEQYF.